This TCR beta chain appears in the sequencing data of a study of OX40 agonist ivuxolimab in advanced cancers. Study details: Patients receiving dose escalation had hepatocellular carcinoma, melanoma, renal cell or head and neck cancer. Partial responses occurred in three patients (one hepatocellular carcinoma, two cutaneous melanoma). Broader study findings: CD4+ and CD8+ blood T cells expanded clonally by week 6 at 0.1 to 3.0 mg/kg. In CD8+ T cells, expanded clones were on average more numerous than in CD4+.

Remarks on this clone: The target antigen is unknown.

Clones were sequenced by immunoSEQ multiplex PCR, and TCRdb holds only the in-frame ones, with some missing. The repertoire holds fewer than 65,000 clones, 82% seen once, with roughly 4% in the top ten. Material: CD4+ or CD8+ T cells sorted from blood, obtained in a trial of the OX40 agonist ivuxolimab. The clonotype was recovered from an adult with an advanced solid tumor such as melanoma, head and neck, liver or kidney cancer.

Written as DNA, the CDR3 is TGTGCCACCAGCAGCCCACTTAGCGGGAGGGCCGGGGATGAGCAGTTCTTC. Translation: CATSSPLSGRAGDEQFF. V gene TRBV15 combines with J gene TRBJ2-1, with 11 bases identical to TRBD2. Germline loops: CDR1 LNHNV, CDR2 YYDKDF (reference sequence). This CDR3 is 17 amino acids long. J lost 8 bases, V lost 3 bases, and 12 bases had no gene match. Drawing the rest from reference TRBV15 and TRBJ2-1, the complete variable domain is DAMVIQNPRYQVTQFGKPVTLSCSQTLNHNVMYWYQQKSSQAPKLLFHYYDKDFNNEADTPDNFQSRRPNTSFCFLDIRSPGLGDTAMYLCATSSPLSGRAGDEQFFGPGTRLTVL.